This is a list of T cell receptor beta chains from one sample in a study of cytomegalovirus exposure and HLA in healthy donors. Profiling relied on immunoSEQ multiplex PCR, and the TCRdb table lists in-frame clones only, not all of them. This table holds 100,000 to 150,000 clones, more than 95% found once. Sequencing used PBMCs. The receptor source for this set is a man aged 18 to 35 in good health and CMV-seronegative. Each CDR3 is given with its conserved first and last residue. The D gene is left open where the match is weak. Size values are once, few and many counts, or a class for expanded clones, and some rows have none.

>TRBJ1-5|.|once|TRBV28
TGTGCCAGCAGTTTAGAGGTGGGGCCCCAGCATTTT
CASSLEVGPQHF
>TRBJ1-2|TRBD1|.|TRBV7-2
TGTGCCAGCAGCCGCGGGACAGGGGGCTTCTATGGCTACACCTTC
CASSRGTGGFYGYTF
>TRBJ2-3|TRBD2|once|TRBV5-4
TGTGCCAGCAGCTTTTTCGGGGGGGCCGATACGCAGTATTTT
CASSFFGGADTQYF
>TRBJ1-5|.|.|TRBV4-2
TGTGCCAGCAGCCAAGAACAGGCCCGCGTTATGAATCAGCCCCAGCATTTT
CASSQEQARVMNQPQHF
>TRBJ1-4|TRBD1|.|TRBV28
TGTGCCAGCAGTATCCGGACAGGGGCGTTTAATGAAAAACTGTTTTTT
CASSIRTGAFNEKLFF
>TRBJ2-7|.|.|TRBV6-1
TGTGCCAGCGACTTAAGGACGGGGACCTACGAGCAGTACTTC
CASDLRTGTYEQYF
>TRBJ2-7|TRBD2|.|TRBV5-1
TGCGCCAGCAGCTTGGAGGGCGGGGGAAGCTCCTACGAGCAGTACTTC
CASSLEGGGSSYEQYF
>TRBJ1-1|TRBD1|.|TRBV13
TGTGCCAGCAGCGATCGACAGGGGGCACGGAGCACTGAAGCTTTCTTT
CASSDRQGARSTEAFF
>TRBJ2-1|TRBD2|.|TRBV4-2
TGTGCCAGCAGCCAAGATAGAGCGGGAGGGCCAAGTGAGCAGTTCTTC
CASSQDRAGGPSEQFF
>TRBJ2-7|.|.|TRBV7-8
TGTGCCAGCATCCCGACCGAGGACTTCTACGAGCAGTACTTC
CASIPTEDFYEQYF
>TRBJ1-1|.|.|TRBV28
TGTGCCAGCAGTTTCAGCGGGGAGCAAGCTTTCTTT
CASSFSGEQAFF
>TRBJ2-7|TRBD1|.|TRBV27
TGTGCCAGCAGGGGACAGGGAGCGTACGAGCAGTACTTC
CASRGQGAYEQYF
>TRBJ1-2|TRBD1|.|TRBV5-5
TGTGCCAGCAGCACCCGAGGGACAGATTATGGCTACACCTTC
CASSTRGTDYGYTF
>TRBJ2-7|TRBD2|.|TRBV28
TGTGCCAGCAGCCCCTCGACTAGCGGGATCTCCTACGAGCAGTACTTC
CASSPSTSGISYEQYF
>TRBJ2-1|.|.|TRBV5-1
TGCGCCAGCAGCGGATCCGGCAGGGTTGTGGATGAGCAGTTCTTC
CASSGSGRVVDEQFF
>TRBJ2-1|TRBD2|.|TRBV14
TGTGCCAGCAGCCACCCGGGACTAGCGGGATTAAATGAGCAGTTCTTC
CASSHPGLAGLNEQFF
>TRBJ2-7|.|.|TRBV11-2
TGTGCCAGCAGCAATACAGGGTGGGAGCAGTACTTC
CASSNTGWEQYF
>TRBJ2-3|.|.|TRBV5-6
TGTGCCAGCAGCTTTATAACAGATACGCAGTATTTT
CASSFITDTQYF
>TRBJ2-3|TRBD1|.|TRBV5-4
TGTGCCAGCAGGTCCGGACAGGGGTTTGCAGATACGCAGTATTTT
CASRSGQGFADTQYF
>TRBJ2-3|TRBD1|.|TRBV29-1
TGCAGCGTTGATTCGATAGGGACAGGGTGGGATACGCAGTATTTT
CSVDSIGTGWDTQYF
>TRBJ1-2|TRBD1|.|TRBV28
TGTGCCAGCAGTTCAGGACAGGGGACGTACGGCTACACCTTC
CASSSGQGTYGYTF
>TRBJ1-1|TRBD1|.|TRBV6-5
TGTGCCAGCAGAACCGGGACAGGGGAGCCCACTGAAGCTTTCTTT
CASRTGTGEPTEAFF
>TRBJ2-1|TRBD2|.|TRBV4-2
TGTGCCAGCAGCCCGCACAGCCTAGCGGGAGGCTACAATGAGCAGTTCTTC
CASSPHSLAGGYNEQFF
>TRBJ2-3|.|.|TRBV7-9
TGTGCCGGCGGGGAGCCCATCGTGGGAGATACGCAGTATTTT
CAGGEPIVGDTQYF
>TRBJ1-1|TRBD1|.|TRBV2
TGTGCCAGCAGTGGGGGGACAGTTGAAGCTTTCTTT
CASSGGTVEAFF